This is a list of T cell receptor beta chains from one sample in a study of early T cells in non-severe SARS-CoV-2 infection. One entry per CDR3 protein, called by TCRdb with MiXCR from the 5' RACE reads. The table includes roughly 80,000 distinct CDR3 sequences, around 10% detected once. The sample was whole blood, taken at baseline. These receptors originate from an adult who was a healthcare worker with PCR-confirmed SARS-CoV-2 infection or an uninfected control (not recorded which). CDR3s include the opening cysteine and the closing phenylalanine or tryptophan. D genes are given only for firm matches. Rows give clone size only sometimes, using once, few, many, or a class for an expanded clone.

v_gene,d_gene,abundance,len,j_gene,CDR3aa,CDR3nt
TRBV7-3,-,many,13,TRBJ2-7,CASSLDRAYEQYF,TGTGCCAGCAGCTTAGACCGGGCCTACGAGCAGTACTTC
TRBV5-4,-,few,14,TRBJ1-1,CASSPIGQNTEAFF,TGTGCCAGCAGCCCGATCGGGCAGAACACTGAAGCTTTCTTT
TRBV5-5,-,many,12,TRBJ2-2,CASSGRVGELFF,TGTGCCAGCAGCGGCAGGGTCGGGGAGCTGTTTTTT
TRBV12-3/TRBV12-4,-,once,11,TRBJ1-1,CASSQGLTAFF,TGTGCCAGCAGCCAGGGACTAACGGCTTTCTTT
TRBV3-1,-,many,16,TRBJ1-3,CASSHFLTDTQNTIYF,TGTGCCAGCAGCCACTTCCTGACCGACACTCAAAACACCATATATTTT
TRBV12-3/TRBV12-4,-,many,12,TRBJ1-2,CASSFAHYGYTF,TGTGCCAGCAGTTTCGCCCACTATGGCTACACCTTC
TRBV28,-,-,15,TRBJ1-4,CASSLVSGVGEKLFF,TGTGCCAGCAGTTTAGTGTCAGGGGTTGGCGAAAAACTGTTTTTT
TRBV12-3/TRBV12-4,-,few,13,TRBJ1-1,CASSLTSRTEAFF,TGTGCCAGCAGCTTAACGTCTCGCACTGAAGCTTTCTTT
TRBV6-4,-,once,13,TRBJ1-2,CASSAGLGYGYTF,TGTGCCAGCAGTGCCGGATTGGGCTATGGCTACACCTTC
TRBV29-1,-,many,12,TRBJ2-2,CSAFSGTGELFF,TGCAGCGCCTTCTCCGGCACCGGGGAGCTGTTTTTT
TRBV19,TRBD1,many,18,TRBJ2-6,CASSPGTGDGTGANVLTF,TGTGCCAGTAGTCCTGGGACAGGGGACGGAACTGGGGCCAACGTCCTGACTTTC
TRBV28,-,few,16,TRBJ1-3,CATGRISSGSGNTIYF,TGTGCCACCGGAAGGATTTCATCGGGCTCTGGAAACACCATATATTTT
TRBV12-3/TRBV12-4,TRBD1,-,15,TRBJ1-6,CASRETDRGSSPLHF,TGTGCCAGCAGGGAGACCGACAGGGGCAGTTCACCCCTCCACTTT
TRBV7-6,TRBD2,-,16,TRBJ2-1,CASSLLPGLAANEQFF,TGTGCCAGCAGCTTACTACCAGGACTAGCGGCCAATGAGCAGTTCTTC
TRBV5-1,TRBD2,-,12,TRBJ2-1,CASSSTGTSLFF,TGCGCCAGCAGCTCAACCGGGACTAGCCTGTTCTTC
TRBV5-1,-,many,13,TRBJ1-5,CASSVDRNQPQHF,TGCGCCAGCAGCGTGGACAGAAATCAGCCCCAGCATTTT
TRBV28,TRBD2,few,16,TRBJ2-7,CASSFGIRLAGNEQYF,TGTGCCAGCAGTTTTGGGATTCGACTAGCGGGGAACGAGCAGTACTTC
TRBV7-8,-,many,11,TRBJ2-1,CASSLPGEQFF,TGTGCCAGCAGCTTACCGGGAGAGCAGTTCTTC
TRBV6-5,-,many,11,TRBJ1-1,CASSGNTEAFF,TGTGCCAGCAGTGGTAACACTGAAGCTTTCTTT
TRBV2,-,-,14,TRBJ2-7,CASSENGQLREQYF,TGTGCCAGCAGTGAAAACGGTCAACTGAGGGAGCAGTACTTC
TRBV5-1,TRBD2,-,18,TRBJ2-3,CASSLLQGTRGRTDTQYF,TGCGCCAGCAGCCTCCTCCAGGGTACGCGCGGGAGGACAGATACGCAGTATTTT
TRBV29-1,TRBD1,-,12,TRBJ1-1,CSVQQGSTEAFF,TGCAGCGTACAACAGGGGAGCACTGAAGCTTTCTTT
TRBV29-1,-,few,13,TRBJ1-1,CSVGGLRGTEAFF,TGCAGCGTGGGGGGGCTCCGGGGCACTGAAGCTTTCTTT
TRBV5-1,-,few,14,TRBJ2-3,CASSLTEGLDTQYF,TGCGCCAGCAGCCTAACGGAGGGTTTAGATACGCAGTATTTT
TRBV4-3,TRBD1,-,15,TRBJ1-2,CASSQSPGGYYGYTF,TGCGCCAGCAGCCAATCCCCAGGGGGATACTATGGCTACACCTTC
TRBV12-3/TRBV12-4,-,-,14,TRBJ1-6,CASSLRVNNSPLHF,TGTGCCAGCAGTTTAAGGGTTAATAATTCACCCCTCCACTTT
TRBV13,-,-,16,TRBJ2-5,CASSTGASPFRETQYF,TGTGCCAGCAGCACGGGCGCTAGCCCGTTTCGAGAGACCCAGTACTTC
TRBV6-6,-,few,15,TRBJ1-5,CASSYLGVGNQPQHF,TGTGCCAGCAGTTATCTGGGAGTAGGCAATCAGCCCCAGCATTTT
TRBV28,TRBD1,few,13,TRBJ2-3,CASSLSGTGVVYF,TGTGCCAGCAGTTTATCCGGGACAGGGGTCGTGTATTTT
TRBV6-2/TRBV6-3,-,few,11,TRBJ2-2,CASTGNGELFF,TGTGCCAGCACCGGGAACGGGGAGCTGTTTTTT
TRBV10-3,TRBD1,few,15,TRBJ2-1,CAIENRDRGINEQFF,TGTGCCATCGAAAACCGGGACAGGGGGATTAATGAGCAGTTCTTC
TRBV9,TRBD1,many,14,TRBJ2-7,CASSVEGTAYEQYF,TGTGCCAGCAGCGTAGAAGGGACAGCCTACGAGCAGTACTTC
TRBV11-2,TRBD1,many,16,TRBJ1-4,CASSQFRDRDRGKLFF,TGTGCCAGCAGCCAATTTAGGGACCGGGACAGGGGAAAACTGTTTTTT
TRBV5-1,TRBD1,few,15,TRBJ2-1,CASSSDRVSDNEQFF,TGCGCCAGCAGCTCGGACAGGGTTTCCGACAATGAGCAGTTCTTC
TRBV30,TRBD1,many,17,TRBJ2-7,CAYTPSARDSASDEQYF,TGTGCCTATACGCCATCCGCCCGGGACAGTGCTTCGGACGAGCAGTACTTC
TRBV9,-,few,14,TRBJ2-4,CASSVDPARNIQYF,TGTGCCAGCAGCGTAGATCCAGCGAGGAACATTCAGTACTTC
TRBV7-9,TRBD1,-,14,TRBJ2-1,CASNDRGRDNEQFF,TGTGCCAGCAATGACAGGGGGCGCGACAATGAGCAGTTCTTC
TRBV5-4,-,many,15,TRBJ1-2,CASSPGGRFNYGYTF,TGTGCCAGCAGCCCGGGCGGGCGTTTTAACTATGGCTACACCTTC
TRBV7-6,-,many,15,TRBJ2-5,CASSLEPGTQETQYF,TGTGCCAGCAGCTTAGAGCCAGGGACCCAAGAGACCCAGTACTTC
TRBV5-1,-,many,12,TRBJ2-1,CASRSGGDEQFF,TGCGCCAGCAGAAGTGGGGGCGATGAGCAGTTCTTC
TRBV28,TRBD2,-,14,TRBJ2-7,CASSSGGLIDEQYF,TGTGCCAGCAGCTCGGGGGGTTTAATCGACGAGCAGTACTTC
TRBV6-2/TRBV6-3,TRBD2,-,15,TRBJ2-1,CASSYEVAGNNEQFF,TGTGCCAGCAGTTACGAGGTAGCGGGTAACAATGAGCAGTTCTTC